The rows below give T cell receptor beta chains drawn from one sample of a study of OX40 agonist ivuxolimab in advanced cancers. Sequenced by immunoSEQ multiplex PCR; TCRdb stores in-frame clones only, minus some. The sample lists around 20,000 clones, 86% occurring once. The material sequenced was CD4+ or CD8+ T cells sorted from blood, taken in a trial of the OX40 agonist ivuxolimab. Every receptor here comes from an adult with an advanced solid tumor such as melanoma, head and neck, liver or kidney cancer. Both conserved end residues are part of each CDR3. Each record gives: D gene, J gene, V gene, CDR3 protein. A D gene is named only where the DNA matches it firmly.

D: NA
J: TRBJ1-6
V: TRBV6-5
CDR3: CASRGLYNSPLHF

D: TRBD1
J: TRBJ2-4
V: TRBV19
CDR3: CASSRQGTNLGPKNIQYF

D: NA
J: TRBJ2-7
V: TRBV27
CDR3: CASSWKKSYEQYF

D: NA
J: TRBJ2-6
V: TRBV6-5
CDR3: CASSYGGPANVLTF

D: NA
J: TRBJ2-1
V: TRBV7-3
CDR3: CASSPGAKRATYNEQFF

D: NA
J: TRBJ2-3
V: TRBV6-1
CDR3: CASSENSWQYF

D: TRBD2
J: TRBJ2-1
V: TRBV7-6
CDR3: CASSPGLASSYNEQFF

D: TRBD1
J: TRBJ1-2
V: TRBV27
CDR3: CASSSGQGYYGYTF

D: TRBD1
J: TRBJ1-6
V: TRBV4-3
CDR3: CASSQTGEVNSPLHF

D: TRBD2
J: TRBJ2-5
V: TRBV30
CDR3: CAWSGRRTSGSSGRETQYF

D: NA
J: TRBJ2-1
V: TRBV7-9
CDR3: CASLTDEQFF

D: NA
J: TRBJ2-1
V: TRBV5-1
CDR3: CASSRKGGDNEQFF

D: TRBD1
J: TRBJ2-3
V: TRBV4-3
CDR3: CASSQDRGTGSDTQYF

D: TRBD2
J: TRBJ2-7
V: TRBV9
CDR3: CASSVESSGRGYEQYF

D: NA
J: TRBJ2-7
V: TRBV25-1
CDR3: CASSESGYEQYF

D: NA
J: TRBJ2-1
V: TRBV7-9
CDR3: CASSRIATYNEQFF

D: NA
J: TRBJ2-2
V: TRBV6-4
CDR3: CASSEGGHGELFF

D: NA
J: TRBJ1-4
V: TRBV15
CDR3: CATSRAGEKLFF

D: TRBD2
J: TRBJ2-5
V: TRBV28
CDR3: CASSLERASGRLETQYF

D: TRBD2
J: TRBJ2-1
V: TRBV11-2
CDR3: CASRATGGVEQFF

D: NA
J: TRBJ2-7
V: TRBV5-6
CDR3: CASSLGAREQYF

D: NA
J: TRBJ2-7
V: TRBV19
CDR3: CASAPEAAKGYEQYF

D: NA
J: TRBJ2-7
V: TRBV4-1
CDR3: CASSQGDYGSSYEQYF

D: TRBD1
J: TRBJ1-1
V: TRBV27
CDR3: CASSQGGTEAFF

D: NA
J: TRBJ1-1
V: TRBV28
CDR3: CASSLGNSNTEAFF

D: NA
J: TRBJ1-5
V: TRBV5-5
CDR3: CASSPTWGSNQPQHF

D: NA
J: TRBJ1-1
V: TRBV5-8
CDR3: CASSLSGVRPEAFF

D: NA
J: TRBJ1-6
V: TRBV30
CDR3: CAWRALGALHF

D: TRBD2
J: TRBJ2-5
V: TRBV27
CDR3: CASSLFRGVREGSSETQYF